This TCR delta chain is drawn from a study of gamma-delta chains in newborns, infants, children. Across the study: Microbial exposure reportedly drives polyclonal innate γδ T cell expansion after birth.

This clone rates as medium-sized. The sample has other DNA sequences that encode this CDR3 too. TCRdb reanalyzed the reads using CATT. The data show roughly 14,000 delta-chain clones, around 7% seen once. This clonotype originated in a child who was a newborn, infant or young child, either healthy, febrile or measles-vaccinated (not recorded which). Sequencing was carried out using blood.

The CDR3 DNA sequence: TGTGCCTGTGATACTGGGGGATACTCCTGGGACACCCGACAGATGTTTTTC. Residues: CACDTGGYSWDTRQMFF. The chain employs TRDV2 and TRDJ3; TRDD3 matches at 11 bases. The CDR3 has 17 residues. The junction had 1 base not matched to a gene; V was cut back by 4 bases and J by 0 bases. Per the germline V gene, CDR1 is GEAIGNYY and CDR2 is EKD.